Below, 27 T cell receptor beta chains from the same sample are listed, as sequenced in a study of Tregs in tolerant kidney transplant recipients. Measured with immunoSEQ multiplex PCR; TCRdb has only the in-frame clones, and not every one. The sample carries approximately 60,000 clones, over 70% recorded once. The sequenced sample was CD4+ T cells from blood. The source of these receptors is a human donor in good health.

Only one count was recorded for this clone. The chain couples TRBV6-5 to TRBJ2-7; unclear D gene. Germline-derived CDR1 and CDR2 are MNHEY and SVGAGI. V lost 2 bases and J lost 7, with 6 bases in between. This CDR3 has 11 residues. CDR3 sequence: CASSYLTEQYF. For the CDR3, the DNA is TGTGCCAGCAGTTACCTAACGGAGCAGTACTTC.

This clone has at least ten counts. The V and J genes are TRBV5-4 and TRBJ2-7, with TRBD2 matching 11 bases. Trimming took 4 bases from V and 5 from J; bases not matched to a gene: 8. The CDR3 sequence is 15 residues long. Germline CDR1 and CDR2: SGHNT and YYREEE (reference sequence). CDR3 loop: CASSRTSGSDHEQYF. The CDR3 DNA sequence: TGTGCCAGCAGCCGTACTAGCGGGAGCGACCACGAGCAGTACTTC.

The chain joins TRBV10-3 to TRBJ1-1; D gene unclear. V was cut by 3 bases and J by 0 bases, with 5 bases left in between. Germline assignment: CDR1 ENHRY and CDR2 SYGVKD. The CDR3 covers 13 residues. The CDR3 bases are TGTGCCATCAGTGAACACCTGAACACTGAAGCTTTCTTT. Translated, it gives CAISEHLNTEAFF.

The chain couples TRBV6-6 to TRBJ2-7; 7 bases align to TRBD2. This CDR3 comprises 14 residues. Germline CDR1 and CDR2: MNHNY and SVGAGI (reference sequence). J lost 0 bases, V lost 6 bases, and 5 bases had no gene match. CDR3 sequence reads: CASRGLADSYEQYF. As DNA, the CDR3 is TGTGCCAGCAGAGGGCTAGCGGACTCCTACGAGCAGTACTTC.

The V and J genes are TRBV2 and TRBJ2-3; 10 nucleotides agree with TRBD1. Germline V gene sequence: CDR1 SNHLY, CDR2 FYNNEI. V shed 3 bases, J shed 3 bases, and the junction held 3 bases outside the gene matches. The CDR3 totals 15 residues. CDR3 sequence: CASSEGQGRTDTQYF. The CDR3, as DNA: TGTGCCAGCAGTGAGGGACAGGGGAGGACAGATACGCAGTATTTT.

The gene calls are TRBV27 and TRBJ1-5; TRBD1 might be the D (5 bases). V was trimmed by 5 bases and J by 0 bases, leaving 14 bases between them. CDR1 MNHEY and CDR2 SMNVEV come from the germline V gene (reference sequence). The CDR3 spans 16 residues. CDR3 amino acids: CASSPRTPYSNQPQHF. The CDR3 DNA follows: TGTGCCAGCAGTCCCCGGACACCTTATAGCAATCAGCCCCAGCATTTT.

The CDR3 DNA reads as TGTGCCAGCAGTGAATTCGGGGAGGGTGAAAAACTGTTTTTT. Translating it yields CASSEFGEGEKLFF. The chain is built from TRBV25-1 and TRBJ1-4, with unresolved D. This CDR3 region has 14 residues. V lost 1 base, J lost 7 bases, and 10 bases lay in between. CDR1 MGHDK and CDR2 SYGVNS come from the germline V gene.

The gene calls are TRBV11-2 and TRBJ1-2; 7 bases are a match to TRBD1. The CDR3 is made up of 13 amino acids. The J segment lost 5 bases and the V segment lost 5 bases, leaving 5 bases of the junction unmatched. Germline V gene data show CDR1 as SGHAT and CDR2 as FQNNGV. The DNA for the CDR3 is TGTGCCAGCAGCCGGGACAGTCTTTATGGCTACACCTTC. This codes for CASSRDSLYGYTF.

This clone was observed a few times. CDR3 coding DNA: TGTGCCAGCAGCCCAATACCGGGACTAGTGGAGGCTGAGCAGTTCTTC. It codes for CASSPIPGLVEAEQFF. The chain carries TRBV5-4 and TRBJ2-1, with 8 bases fitting TRBD2. The trim removed 4 bases at V and 9 bases at J, leaving 15 bases unmatched. The CDR3 runs 16 residues. From germline, CDR1 is SGHNT and CDR2 YYREEE (reference sequence).

This clone was seen once. The chain couples TRBV18 to TRBJ2-7; 7 positions agree with TRBD1. The CDR3 totals 16 residues. Germline trimming cut 3 bases from V and 6 bases from J; bases unmatched to any gene: 14. CDR1 is KGHSH and CDR2 is LQKENI in the germline V gene. CDR3 sequence: CASSPGEQGPRGEQYF. For the CDR3, the DNA is TGTGCCAGCTCACCGGGGGAACAGGGGCCCCGAGGCGAGCAGTACTTC.

The V gene is TRBV2, the J gene TRBJ1-5, with a possible D match to TRBD1 (6 bases). CDR1 is SNHLY and CDR2 is FYNNEI in the germline V gene. This CDR3 contains 13 residues. V was pared by 7 bases and J by 2 bases, with 9 bases between. CDR3 in DNA: TGTGCCAGCAACAGGGACGGCAATCAGCCCCAGCATTTT. As protein: CASNRDGNQPQHF.

The chain carries TRBV6-1 and TRBJ1-1; D ambiguous. V lost 7 bases and J 5 bases, leaving 17 bases between the germline ends. Germline V lookup: CDR1 MNHNS, CDR2 SASEGT. CDR3 length: 14 residues. CDR3 loop: CASMSAGRMTEAFF. The CDR3 bases are TGTGCCAGCATGTCGGCGGGGAGGATGACTGAAGCTTTCTTT.

V gene TRBV9 combines with J gene TRBJ2-5; D gene unclear. The V end was cut by 0 bases, the J end by 1 base, with 7 bases between. CDR3 length equals 14 residues. Germline values: CDR1 SGDLS, CDR2 YYNGEE. In nucleotides, the CDR3 is TGTGCCAGCAGCGTAGGTGCCCGCCAAGAGACCCAGTACTTC. Protein sequence: CASSVGARQETQYF.

This chain joins TRBV5-1 and TRBJ2-3; TRBD2 aligns across 7 bases. This CDR3 region has 17 residues. J was trimmed by 0 bases and V by 3 bases; bases with no gene match: 10. From germline, CDR1 is SGHRS and CDR2 YFSETQ. Here the CDR3 DNA reads TGCGCCAGCAGCTGGCCCCGGGAGGCAGGAAGCACAGATACGCAGTATTTT. Protein sequence: CASSWPREAGSTDTQYF.

Only a few counts were recorded for this clone. The V and J genes are TRBV4-3 and TRBJ2-5; D perhaps matches TRBD1 (6 bases). The germline V gene encodes CDR1 LGHNA and CDR2 YSLEER. Trimming removed 0 bases from V and 2 bases from J, with 13 bases in between. This CDR3 region has 16 residues. Written as DNA, the CDR3 is TGCGCCAGCAGCCAAGAAGTGGGGACACTACAAGAGACCCAGTACTTC. It is translated as CASSQEVGTLQETQYF.

This chain joins TRBV5-1 and TRBJ2-5; 13 bases fit TRBD2. The CDR3 extends over 15 amino acids. CDR1 and CDR2 (germline): SGHRS, YFSETQ. With 4 bases clipped from V and 3 bases from J, the junction kept 3 bases outside the gene matches. In DNA, the CDR3 is TGCGCCAGCAGCCCTGGACTAGCGGGAGAAGAGACCCAGTACTTC. Its protein is CASSPGLAGEETQYF.

The V and J genes are TRBV6-6 and TRBJ2-3; D is ambiguous. The V end lost 6 bases, the J end lost 5 bases, and 6 bases lay between the germline ends. CDR1 MNHNY and CDR2 SVGAGI come from the germline V gene (reference sequence). The CDR3 has 11 residues. In DNA form, the CDR3 reads TGTGCCAGCAGCCCTGGAGATACGCAGTATTTT. Its translation is CASSPGDTQYF.

The chain links TRBV27 to TRBJ2-7; 11 bases map to TRBD2. V was clipped by 6 bases and J by 6 bases; unmatched bases: 4. The CDR3 covers 13 residues. Germline V lookup: CDR1 MNHEY, CDR2 SMNVEV (reference sequence). CDR3 loop: CASSLAGGSEQYF. DNA for the CDR3: TGTGCCAGCAGCCTAGCGGGAGGCTCCGAGCAGTACTTC.

V usage is TRBV7-2 and J usage is TRBJ1-2; TRBD1 might be the D (5 bases). The CDR3 runs to 15 residues. Trimming took off 5 bases at V and 4 bases at J, with 17 bases between the two ends. From germline, CDR1 is SGHTA and CDR2 FQGNSA. The CDR3 nucleotides are TGTGCCAGCAGCCTCCACAGGTCCTCCATCTATGGCTACACCTTC. Protein product: CASSLHRSSIYGYTF.

V and J are TRBV11-3 and TRBJ2-1, with 9 bases aligning to TRBD2. V was pared by 3 bases and J by 3 bases, with 6 bases of the junction left unmatched. CDR3 length: 16 residues. CDR1 and CDR2 (germline): SGHNT, YENEEA. CDR3 in amino acids: CASSFESGRFYNEQFF. CDR3 nucleotide sequence: TGTGCCAGCAGCTTCGAGAGCGGGAGGTTCTACAATGAGCAGTTCTTC.

The chain joins TRBV6-1 to TRBJ1-4, with a tentative D call TRBD1 (6 bases). CDR3 size: 16 residues. Germline-derived CDR1 and CDR2 are MNHNS and SASEGT. The V and J ends lost 1 base and 4 bases respectively, with 13 bases between them. CDR3 nucleotide sequence: TGTGCCAGCAGTGAAGTAGGGGGGCGGGGTAATGAAAAACTGTTTTTT. Amino acids: CASSEVGGRGNEKLFF.

This rearrangement joins TRBV5-4 to TRBJ1-2, with D hard to call. The ends were cut back, 4 bases at V and 6 bases at J, with 16 bases in the middle. CDR1 and CDR2 from the germline V gene are SGHNT and YYREEE (reference sequence). The CDR3 extends over 14 amino acids. DNA of the CDR3: TGTGCCAGCAGCACCCCAGGACGGCCCAATGGCTACACCTTC. This gives the protein CASSTPGRPNGYTF.

This chain's CDR3 is CASRGTGLYTDTQYF. In DNA, the CDR3 is TGTGCCAGCAGAGGTACAGGACTGTACACAGATACGCAGTATTTT. V is TRBV5-6 and J is TRBJ2-3, with D possibly being TRBD1 or TRBD2 (5 bases each). The CDR3 is made up of 15 amino acids. The ends were cut back, 5 bases at V and 2 bases at J, with 15 bases in the middle. Germline CDR1 is SGHDT and CDR2 is YYEEEE.

This chain joins TRBV4-1 and TRBJ2-3; D gene ambiguous. In germline, CDR1 is MGHRA, CDR2 YSYEKL. There are 13 residues in the CDR3. Trimming cost V 4 bases and J 0 bases, with 5 bases left between them. CDR3 region: CASSRLSTDTQYF. The CDR3 DNA sequence: TGCGCCAGCAGCCGCCTTAGCACAGATACGCAGTATTTT.

The V call is TRBV18, the J call TRBJ2-7, with D possibly TRBD2 on 6 matching bases. Per the germline V gene, CDR1 is KGHSH and CDR2 is LQKENI. This CDR3 comprises 14 residues. V shed 2 bases and J shed 4 bases, with 12 bases lying between them. CDR3 residues: CASSPSQAGYEQYF. CDR3 DNA: TGTGCCAGCTCACCATCTCAGGCGGGGTACGAGCAGTACTTC. The entire variable domain, with the rest obtained from reference TRBV18 and TRBJ2-7, is as follows: NAGVMQNPRHLVRRRGQEARLRCSPMKGHSHVYWYRQLPEEGLKFMVYLQKENIIDESGMPKERFSAEFPKEGPSILRIQQVVRGDSAAYFCASSPSQAGYEQYFGPGTRLTVT.

The rearrangement joins TRBV11-3 to TRBJ2-7, with 7 bases aligning to TRBD2. The germline CDR1 and CDR2 sequences are SGHNT and YENEEA. This CDR3 spans 14 amino acids. The junction had 9 bases not matched to a gene; V was cut back by 5 bases and J by 5 bases. This chain's CDR3 is CASSGRVAGDEQYF. The CDR3, as DNA: TGTGCCAGCAGCGGCAGGGTAGCGGGTGACGAGCAGTACTTC.

Concerning this clone: The sample holds other DNA sequences that translate to the same CDR3. V and J are TRBV5-8 and TRBJ2-7, with D uncertain. Germline CDR1 and CDR2: SGHTS and YDEGEE. The ends were cut back, 2 bases at V and 2 bases at J, with 8 bases in the middle. The CDR3 is made up of 13 amino acids. For the CDR3, the DNA is TGTGCCAGCAGCTTAACAGATCCCTACGAGCAGTACTTC. It yields the protein CASSLTDPYEQYF.